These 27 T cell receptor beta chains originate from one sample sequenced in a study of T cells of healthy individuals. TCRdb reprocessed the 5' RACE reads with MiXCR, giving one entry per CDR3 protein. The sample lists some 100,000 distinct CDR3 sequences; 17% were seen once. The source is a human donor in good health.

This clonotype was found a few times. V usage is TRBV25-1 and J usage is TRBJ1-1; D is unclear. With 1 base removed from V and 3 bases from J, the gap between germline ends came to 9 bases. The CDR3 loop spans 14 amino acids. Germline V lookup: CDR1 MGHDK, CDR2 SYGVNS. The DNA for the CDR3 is TGTGCCAGCAGTGAATCAGGATTCTACACTGAAGCTTTCTTT. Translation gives CASSESGFYTEAFF.

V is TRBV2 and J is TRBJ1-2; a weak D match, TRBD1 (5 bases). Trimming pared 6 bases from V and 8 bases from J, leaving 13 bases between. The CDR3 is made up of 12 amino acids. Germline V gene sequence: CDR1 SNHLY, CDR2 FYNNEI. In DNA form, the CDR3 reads TGTGCCAGCAGGGACATCCCAGGAGGCTACACCTTC. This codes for CASRDIPGGYTF.

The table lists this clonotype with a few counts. In DNA form, the CDR3 reads TGTGCCAGCGCCTTGGCGGGACAACAATACAATGAGCAGTTCTTC. Translation: CASALAGQQYNEQFF. This chain links TRBV2 with TRBJ2-1, with D perhaps TRBD1 or TRBD2 (6 bases each). Trimming pared 8 bases from V and 4 bases from J, leaving 18 bases between. The CDR3 is 15 amino acids. CDR1 and CDR2 (germline): SNHLY, FYNNEI.

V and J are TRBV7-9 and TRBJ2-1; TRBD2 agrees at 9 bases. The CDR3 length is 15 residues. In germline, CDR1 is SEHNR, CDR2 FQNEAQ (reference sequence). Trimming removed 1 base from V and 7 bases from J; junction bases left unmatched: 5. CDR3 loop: CASSLVSREGNEQFF. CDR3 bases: TGTGCCAGCAGCTTAGTGTCGCGGGAGGGTAATGAGCAGTTCTTC.

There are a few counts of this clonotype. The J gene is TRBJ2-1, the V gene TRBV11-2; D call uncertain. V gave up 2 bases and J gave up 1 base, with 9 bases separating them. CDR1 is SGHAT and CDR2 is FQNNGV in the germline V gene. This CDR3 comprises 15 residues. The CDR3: CASSLLVSSYNEQFF. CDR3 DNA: TGTGCCAGCAGCTTATTGGTCAGTTCCTACAATGAGCAGTTCTTC.

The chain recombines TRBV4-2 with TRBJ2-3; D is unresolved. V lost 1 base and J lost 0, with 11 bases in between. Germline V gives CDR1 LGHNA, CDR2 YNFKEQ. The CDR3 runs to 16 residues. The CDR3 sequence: CASSQGGFPSTDTQYF. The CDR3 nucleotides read TGTGCCAGCAGCCAAGGAGGTTTTCCTAGCACAGATACGCAGTATTTT.

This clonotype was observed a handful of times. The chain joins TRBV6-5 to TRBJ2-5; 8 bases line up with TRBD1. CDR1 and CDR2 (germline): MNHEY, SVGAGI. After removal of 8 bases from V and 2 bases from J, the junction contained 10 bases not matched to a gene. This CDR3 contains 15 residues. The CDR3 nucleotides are TGTGCCAGCGGCCTAAACAGGGGGTATCAAGAGACCCAGTACTTC. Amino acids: CASGLNRGYQETQYF.

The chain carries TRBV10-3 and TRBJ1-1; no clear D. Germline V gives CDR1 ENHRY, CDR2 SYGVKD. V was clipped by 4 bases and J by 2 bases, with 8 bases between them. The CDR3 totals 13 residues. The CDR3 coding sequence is TGTGCCATCAGTGGACGGGAAAACACTGAAGCTTTCTTT. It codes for CAISGRENTEAFF.

The CDR3 sequence is CASRVSLGPQHF. The CDR3 nucleotides read TGTGCCAGCAGAGTGTCTCTGGGGCCCCAGCATTTT. This chain links TRBV7-2 with TRBJ1-5; no firm D call. The CDR3 loop spans 12 amino acids. V was trimmed by 6 bases and J by 9 bases, leaving 12 bases between them. The germline CDR1 and CDR2 sequences are SGHTA and FQGNSA.

Written as DNA, the CDR3 is TGTGCCAGCAGTGAAGCGCGACTAGCGGGGGCCACAGATACGCAGTATTTT. Translation gives CASSEARLAGATDTQYF. The V gene is TRBV6-1, the J gene TRBJ2-3; 12 positions match TRBD2. The CDR3 consists of 17 residues. Per the germline V gene, CDR1 is MNHNS and CDR2 is SASEGT. V dropped 0 bases and J dropped 2; count of bases not matched to a gene: 3.

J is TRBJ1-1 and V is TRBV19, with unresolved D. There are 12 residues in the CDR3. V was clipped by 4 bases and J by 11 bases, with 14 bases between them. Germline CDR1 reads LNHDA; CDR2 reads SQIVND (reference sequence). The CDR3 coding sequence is TGTGCCAGTAGTACCCAGGACCTGGGGGCTTTCTTT. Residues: CASSTQDLGAFF.

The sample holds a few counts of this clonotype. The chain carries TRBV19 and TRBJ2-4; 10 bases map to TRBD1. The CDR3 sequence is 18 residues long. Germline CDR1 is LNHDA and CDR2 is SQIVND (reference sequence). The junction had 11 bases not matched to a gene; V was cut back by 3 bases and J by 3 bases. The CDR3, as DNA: TGTGCCAGTAGTATCCGGGACAGGGGCCTCCTGGTCAAAAACATTCAGTACTTC. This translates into CASSIRDRGLLVKNIQYF.

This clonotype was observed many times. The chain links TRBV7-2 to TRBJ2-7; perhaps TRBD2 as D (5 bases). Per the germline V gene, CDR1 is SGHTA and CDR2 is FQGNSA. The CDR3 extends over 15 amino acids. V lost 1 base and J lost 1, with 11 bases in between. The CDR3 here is CASSLGPGKSYEQYF. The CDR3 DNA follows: TGTGCCAGCAGCTTAGGGCCGGGGAAATCCTACGAGCAGTACTTC.

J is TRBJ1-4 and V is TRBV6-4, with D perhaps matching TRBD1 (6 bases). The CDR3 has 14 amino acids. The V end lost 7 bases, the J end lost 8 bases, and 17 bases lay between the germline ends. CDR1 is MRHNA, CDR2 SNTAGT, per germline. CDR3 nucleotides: TGTGCCAGCACGAAACAGGGAGTTGAAGAAAAACTGTTTTTT. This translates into CASTKQGVEEKLFF.

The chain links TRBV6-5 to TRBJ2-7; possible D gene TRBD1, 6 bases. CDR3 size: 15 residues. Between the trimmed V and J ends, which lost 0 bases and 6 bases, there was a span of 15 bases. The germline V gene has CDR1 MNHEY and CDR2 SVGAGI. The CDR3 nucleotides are TGTGCCAGCAGTTACTCGTCGGACAGAGTTTCCGAGCAGTACTTC. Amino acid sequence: CASSYSSDRVSEQYF.

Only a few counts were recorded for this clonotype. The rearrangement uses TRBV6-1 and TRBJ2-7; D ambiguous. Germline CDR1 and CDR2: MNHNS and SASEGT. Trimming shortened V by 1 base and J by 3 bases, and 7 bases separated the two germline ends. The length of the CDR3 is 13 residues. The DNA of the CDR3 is TGTGCCAGCAGTGAAGTACTCAACTACGAGCAGTACTTC. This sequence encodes CASSEVLNYEQYF.

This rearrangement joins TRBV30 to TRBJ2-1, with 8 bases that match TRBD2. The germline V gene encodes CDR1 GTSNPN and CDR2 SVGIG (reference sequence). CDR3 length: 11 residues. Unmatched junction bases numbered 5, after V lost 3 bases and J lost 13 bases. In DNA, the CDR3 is TGTGCCTGGAGACAACTAGCGGAACAGTTCTTC. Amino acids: CAWRQLAEQFF. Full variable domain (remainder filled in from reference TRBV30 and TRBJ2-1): SQTIHQWPATLVQPVGSPLSLECTVEGTSNPNLYWYRQAAGRGLQLLFYSVGIGQISSEVPQNLSASRPQDRQFILSSKKLLLSDSGFYLCAWRQLAEQFFGPGTRLTVL.

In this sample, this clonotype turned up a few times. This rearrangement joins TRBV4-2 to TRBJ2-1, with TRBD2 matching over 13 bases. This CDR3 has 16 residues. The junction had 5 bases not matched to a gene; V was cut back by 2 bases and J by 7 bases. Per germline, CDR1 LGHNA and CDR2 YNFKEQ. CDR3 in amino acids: CASSQLLAGGPNEQFF. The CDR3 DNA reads TGTGCCAGCAGCCAATTACTAGCGGGAGGGCCAAATGAGCAGTTCTTC.

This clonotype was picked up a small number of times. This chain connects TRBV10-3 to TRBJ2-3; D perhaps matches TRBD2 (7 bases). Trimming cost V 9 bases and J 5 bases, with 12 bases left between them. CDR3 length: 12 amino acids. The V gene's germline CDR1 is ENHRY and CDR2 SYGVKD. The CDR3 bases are TGTGCCATTAGGGGGGGTGAAGATACGCAGTATTTT. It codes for CAIRGGEDTQYF.

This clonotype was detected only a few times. The CDR3 loop is CASSKVLGGNTEAFF. The CDR3 DNA is TGTGCCAGCAGCAAAGTACTAGGAGGGAACACTGAAGCTTTCTTT. The chain employs TRBV21-1 and TRBJ1-1. TRBV21-1 is a documented pseudogene. This CDR3 has 15 residues.

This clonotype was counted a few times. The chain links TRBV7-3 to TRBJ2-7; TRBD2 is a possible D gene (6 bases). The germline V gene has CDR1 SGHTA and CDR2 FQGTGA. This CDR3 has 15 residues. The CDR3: CATSSSGGSSYEQYF. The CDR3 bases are TGTGCAACCTCTTCCAGCGGAGGGAGCTCCTACGAGCAGTACTTC.

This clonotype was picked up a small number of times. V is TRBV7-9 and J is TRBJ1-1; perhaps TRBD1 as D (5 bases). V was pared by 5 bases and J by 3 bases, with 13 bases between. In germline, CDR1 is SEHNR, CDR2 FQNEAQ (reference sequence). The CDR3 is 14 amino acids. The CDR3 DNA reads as TGTGCCAGCAGCCTGCCCGGGGGGGACACTGAAGCTTTCTTT. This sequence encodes CASSLPGGDTEAFF.

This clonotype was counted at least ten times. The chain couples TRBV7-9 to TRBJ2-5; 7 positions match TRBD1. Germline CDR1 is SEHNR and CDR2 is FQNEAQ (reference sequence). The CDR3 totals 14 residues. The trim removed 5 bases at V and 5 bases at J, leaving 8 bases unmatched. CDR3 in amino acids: CASSRDRVEETQYF. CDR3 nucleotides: TGTGCCAGCAGCCGAGACAGGGTAGAGGAGACCCAGTACTTC.

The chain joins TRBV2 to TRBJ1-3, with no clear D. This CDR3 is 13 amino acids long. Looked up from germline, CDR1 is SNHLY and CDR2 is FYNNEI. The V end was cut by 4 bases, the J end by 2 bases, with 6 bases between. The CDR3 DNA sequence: TGTGCCAGCAGTGTTCCTCCTGGAAACACCATATATTTT. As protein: CASSVPPGNTIYF.

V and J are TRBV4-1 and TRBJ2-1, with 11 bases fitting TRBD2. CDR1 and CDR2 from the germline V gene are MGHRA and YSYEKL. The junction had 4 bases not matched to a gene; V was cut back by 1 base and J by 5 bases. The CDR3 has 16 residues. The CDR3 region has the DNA TGCGCCAGCAGCCAAGTAGCGGGGGGGCCACACAATGAGCAGTTCTTC. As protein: CASSQVAGGPHNEQFF.

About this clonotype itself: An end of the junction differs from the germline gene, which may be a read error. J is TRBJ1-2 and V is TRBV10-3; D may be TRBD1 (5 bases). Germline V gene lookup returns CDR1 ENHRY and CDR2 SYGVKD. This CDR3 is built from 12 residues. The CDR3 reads CAISEDPQRGYF. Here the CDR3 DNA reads TGTGCCATCAGTGAGGACCCCCAGAGGGGCTACTTC.

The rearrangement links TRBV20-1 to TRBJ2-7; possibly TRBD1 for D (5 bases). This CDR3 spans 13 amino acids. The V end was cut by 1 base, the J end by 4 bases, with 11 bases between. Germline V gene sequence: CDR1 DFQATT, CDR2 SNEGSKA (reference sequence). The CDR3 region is CSARAPGLYEQYF. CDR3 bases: TGCAGTGCTAGAGCCCCAGGGTTGTACGAGCAGTACTTC.